These T cell receptor beta chains were read from a single sample in a study of early T cells in non-severe SARS-CoV-2 infection. Via MiXCR, TCRdb re-called the 5' RACE reads, giving one row per CDR3 protein. The data contain tens of thousands of distinct CDR3 sequences, 4.7% of them singletons. The material sequenced was whole blood. The receptor set was obtained from an adult who was a healthcare worker with PCR-confirmed SARS-CoV-2 infection or an uninfected control (not recorded which). Each CDR3 is given with its conserved first and last residue. Expanded clones get a size class; other rows say once, few or many, or leave the size out.

TRBJ1-2	TRBV12-3/TRBV12-4	many	CASSPDRRYGYTF
TRBJ2-4	TRBV12-3/TRBV12-4	many	CASSLVQTRIQYF
TRBJ2-1	TRBV7-8	NA	CASSLPLLYNEQFF
TRBJ2-3	TRBV7-2	medium-sized	CASSLKTGRDTQYF
TRBJ2-3	TRBV3-1	many	CASSQDGGDTQYF
TRBJ1-2	TRBV11-2	many	CASSLGQGNYGYTF
TRBJ1-6	TRBV9	NA	CASSLQGGPVGSPLHF
TRBJ2-6	TRBV15	medium-sized	CATSRGTYSGANVLTF
TRBJ2-7	TRBV7-2	many	CASSLTQRYEQYF
TRBJ2-1	TRBV6-5	many	CASRASGGNEQFF
TRBJ2-3	TRBV10-3	few	CAISESGTSGDPSTDTQYF
TRBJ2-1	TRBV9	many	CASSAARGLAGGLNNEQFF
TRBJ1-6	TRBV11-3	many	CASSLNRQPGSPLHF
TRBJ1-2	TRBV19	NA	CASSPTGGALVGYTF
TRBJ2-1	TRBV5-1	many	CASSLALAGNNEQFF
TRBJ1-2	TRBV5-1	NA	CASSLAGTAYGYTF
TRBJ2-7	TRBV7-4	many	CASSLARGRDTYEQYF
TRBJ2-7	TRBV7-2	many	CASSLRGYEQYF
TRBJ1-2	TRBV18	many	CASSPQFKDGYTF
TRBJ2-7	TRBV7-9	many	CASSGTSGPYEQYF
TRBJ1-1	TRBV7-8	few	CASSKRQGMNTEAFF
TRBJ1-1	TRBV9	NA	CASSVGQAKNTEAFF
TRBJ2-7	TRBV3-1	many	CASSQDRGRTYEQYF
TRBJ2-4	TRBV11-2	NA	CASSPTGTTNIQYF
TRBJ2-7	TRBV6-6	NA	CASTTRRVYEQYF
TRBJ1-3	TRBV7-9	few	CASSLSGRTISGNTIYF
TRBJ2-5	TRBV20-1	many	CSARVRLTVQETQYF
TRBJ2-1	TRBV11-2	medium-sized	CASSLTRNEQFF
TRBJ2-3	TRBV11-2	few	CASSLTDTQYF